Presented here are 32 T cell receptor beta chains from one specimen sequenced in a study of T cells after yellow fever vaccination. TCRdb re-analysed the 5' RACE reads in MiXCR, keeping a single row per CDR3 protein. The sample shows some 340,000 distinct CDR3 sequences, approximately 12% of them seen only once. The specimen comprised CD4+ T cells sorted from PBMCs, sampled 45 days after the yellow fever booster vaccination. These receptor sequences come from a man between 18 and 29 years old who received the YFV17D yellow fever vaccine.

V and J are TRBV20-1 and TRBJ2-5, with D maybe TRBD1 (6 bases). The germline CDR1 and CDR2 sequences are DFQATT and SNEGSKA (reference sequence). V lost 4 bases and J 5 bases, leaving 17 bases between the germline ends. The CDR3 totals 14 residues. The CDR3 DNA sequence: TGCAGTGCTACCAACAGGGTCACTCGGGAGACCCAGTACTTC. It encodes CSATNRVTRETQYF.

This chain joins TRBV6-2 or TRBV6-3 and TRBJ1-4; D gene uncertain. The V and J ends lost 4 bases and 8 bases respectively, with 11 bases between them. The CDR3 sequence is 13 residues long. Germline V gives CDR1 MNHEY, CDR2 SVGEGT. The CDR3 region is CASSSGPWEKLFF. CDR3 nucleotide sequence: TGTGCCAGCAGTTCCGGCCCTTGGGAAAAACTGTTTTTT.

This clonotype appeared a few times. The gene calls are TRBV5-1 and TRBJ2-1; D gene unclear. V shed 4 bases and J shed 3 bases, with 11 bases lying between them. The germline gives CDR1 SGHRS, CDR2 YFSETQ. The CDR3 sequence is 14 residues long. CDR3 amino acids: CASSTEFLYNEQFF. CDR3 DNA sequence: TGCGCCAGCAGCACCGAGTTCCTCTACAATGAGCAGTTCTTC. The full variable domain, completed using reference TRBV5-1 and TRBJ2-1, is KAGVTQTPRYLIKTRGQQVTLSCSPISGHRSVSWYQQTPGQGLQFLFEYFSETQRNKGNFPGRFSGRQFSNSRSEMNVSTLELGDSALYLCASSTEFLYNEQFFGPGTRLTVL.

The gene calls are TRBV4-1 and TRBJ2-5; tentative D call: TRBD1 (5 bases). Germline V CDR1 and CDR2: MGHRA, YSYEKL. The CDR3 is 14 amino acids. Between the trimmed V and J ends, which lost 0 bases and 6 bases, there was a span of 11 bases. CDR3 amino acids: CASSQEGQGKTQYF. As DNA, the CDR3 is TGCGCCAGCAGCCAAGAGGGTCAGGGAAAGACCCAGTACTTC.

The chain is built from TRBV24-1 and TRBJ2-5; D gene unclear. Germline V CDR1 and CDR2: KGHDR, SFDVKD. The ends were cut back, 4 bases at V and 4 bases at J, with 3 bases in the middle. The CDR3 length is 11 residues. The CDR3 reads CATSEGETQYF. CDR3 in DNA: TGTGCCACCAGTGAAGGAGAGACCCAGTACTTC.

CDR3 nucleotide sequence: TGTGCCAGCAACGAGCCGGGACGGCTTTACGAGCAGTACGTC. Its translation is CASNEPGRLYEQYV. The V and J genes are TRBV6-2 or TRBV6-3 and TRBJ2-7, with D possibly being TRBD1 or TRBD2 (5 bases each). There are 14 residues in the CDR3. V was cut by 7 bases and J by 4 bases, with 17 bases left in between. Germline V gene sequence: CDR1 MNHEY, CDR2 SVGEGT.

This clonotype was seen only a few times. V is TRBV7-2 and J is TRBJ1-5, with TRBD1 matching 7 bases. This CDR3 region has 15 residues. Germline CDR1 is SGHTA and CDR2 is FQGNSA. The V segment lost 4 bases and the J segment 7 bases; nucleotides outside the gene matches: 10. The CDR3 loop is CASSSPPSGGQPQHF. The CDR3 DNA reads TGTGCCAGCAGCTCCCCACCTTCAGGGGGACAGCCCCAGCATTTT.

This chain connects TRBV5-1 to TRBJ1-2, with 7 bases matching TRBD1. The V gene end was trimmed by 4 bases and the J gene end by 4 bases; junction bases not matched to a gene: 7. The CDR3 contains 14 residues. Germline-derived CDR1 and CDR2 are SGHRS and YFSETQ. CDR3 protein: CASSQRTGLYGYTF. The CDR3 region has the DNA TGCGCCAGCAGCCAAAGGACAGGCCTCTATGGCTACACCTTC.

The V gene is TRBV5-6, the J gene TRBJ2-5; D call uncertain. Germline V lookup: CDR1 SGHDT, CDR2 YYEEEE. Trimming left V 1 base short and J 5 bases short, with 6 bases between. The CDR3 sequence is 12 residues long. The CDR3 nucleotides are TGTGCCAGCAGCTTGCAGGAGGAGACCCAGTACTTC. It is translated as CASSLQEETQYF.

This clonotype was seen at least ten times. The J gene is TRBJ2-7, the V gene TRBV15; tentative D call: TRBD1 (5 bases). V gave up 0 bases and J gave up 1 base, with 10 bases separating them. CDR1 is LNHNV, CDR2 YYDKDF, per germline (reference sequence). The CDR3 is 15 residues long. CDR3 amino acids: CATSRDRAGSYEQYF. For the CDR3, the DNA is TGTGCCACCAGCAGAGATCGGGCAGGGTCCTACGAGCAGTACTTC.

This clonotype has only a few counts. Here the CDR3 DNA reads TGTGCCAGCAGCCAGGACAGCATACCTACCTACGAGCAGTACTTC. Protein sequence: CASSQDSIPTYEQYF. V gene TRBV9 combines with J gene TRBJ2-7, with D perhaps TRBD1 (6 bases). The length of the CDR3 is 15 residues. Per germline, CDR1 SGDLS and CDR2 YYNGEE. V lost 4 bases, J lost 2 bases, and 16 bases lay in between.

This clonotype was seen a handful of times. This chain links TRBV20-1 with TRBJ1-4; D is unclear. The CDR3 is 13 residues long. V gave up 3 bases and J gave up 0 bases, with 5 bases separating them. Germline-derived CDR1 and CDR2 are DFQATT and SNEGSKA (reference sequence). Written as DNA, the CDR3 is TGCAGTGCTAGGGGGACAACTAATGAAAAACTGTTTTTT. Protein: CSARGTTNEKLFF.

This clonotype has ten or more counts. The chain combines TRBV4-3 with TRBJ2-1; 8 bases align to TRBD2. CDR3 size: 16 residues. The V and J ends lost 4 bases and 0 bases, in that order; junction bases with no gene match: 5. Per the germline V gene, CDR1 is LGHNA and CDR2 is YSLEER. CDR3: CASSRSGGSSYNEQFF. In nucleotides, the CDR3 is TGCGCCAGCAGCCGGAGCGGGGGAAGCTCCTACAATGAGCAGTTCTTC.

The gene calls are TRBV4-3 and TRBJ2-1; TRBD2 matches at 10 bases. V trimming: 0 bases; J trimming: 4 bases; junction bases outside the gene matches: 12. This CDR3 comprises 19 residues. Germline values: CDR1 LGHNA, CDR2 YSLEER. The CDR3 coding sequence is TGCGCCAGCAGCCAAGATGGGAGGGTACTAGCGGGGCCTTACAATGAGCAGTTCTTC. It yields the protein CASSQDGRVLAGPYNEQFF.

At least ten counts were recorded for this clonotype. The CDR3 nucleotides are TGTGCCAGCAGCCCGAGGAGGGAAGGAGAGACCCAGTACTTC. It yields the protein CASSPRREGETQYF. The chain couples TRBV12-3 or TRBV12-4 to TRBJ2-5, with D possibly TRBD2 on 6 matching bases. With 6 bases removed from V and 4 bases from J, the gap between germline ends came to 15 bases. This CDR3 is 14 amino acids long.

This clonotype was seen a handful of times. This rearrangement joins TRBV7-9 to TRBJ1-1; D gene ambiguous. Per the germline V gene, CDR1 is SEHNR and CDR2 is FQNEAQ (reference sequence). The CDR3 has 13 amino acids. V lost 1 base to trimming and J lost 5 bases, with 8 bases between them. DNA for the CDR3: TGTGCCAGCAGCTTAGTTGTAGAAACTGAAGCTTTCTTT. It translates to CASSLVVETEAFF.

J is TRBJ2-7 and V is TRBV25-1, with 12 bases matching TRBD2. Trimming cost V 2 bases and J 6 bases; bases outside gene matches: 8. CDR3 size: 16 residues. Per the germline V gene, CDR1 is MGHDK and CDR2 is SYGVNS. The CDR3 DNA is TGTGCCAGCAGTGAAGGGGCTAGCGGGGGGGACGGCGAGCAGTACTTC. Its protein is CASSEGASGGDGEQYF.

V is TRBV18 and J is TRBJ1-3, with 7 bases that match TRBD1. The V and J ends lost 3 bases and 0 bases, in that order; junction bases with no gene match: 2. Germline loops: CDR1 KGHSH, CDR2 LQKENI. The CDR3 contains 15 residues. CDR3 sequence: CASSPGQFSGNTIYF. CDR3 bases: TGTGCCAGCTCACCGGGACAGTTCTCTGGAAACACCATATATTTT. The variable domain in full, completed from reference TRBV18 and TRBJ1-3, reads NAGVMQNPRHLVRRRGQEARLRCSPMKGHSHVYWYRQLPEEGLKFMVYLQKENIIDESGMPKERFSAEFPKEGPSILRIQQVVRGDSAAYFCASSPGQFSGNTIYFGEGSWLTVV.

This rearrangement joins TRBV6-2 or TRBV6-3 to TRBJ1-6; D perhaps matches TRBD1 (5 bases). This CDR3 has 18 residues. V was pared by 2 bases and J by 3 bases, with 17 bases between. Germline V gene sequence: CDR1 MNHEY, CDR2 SVGEGT. The chain's CDR3 is CASSYTPGRGLYNSPLHF. The CDR3 coding sequence is TGTGCCAGCAGTTACACACCGGGACGGGGACTCTATAATTCACCCCTCCACTTT.

There are a few counts of this clonotype. The V call is TRBV5-1, the J call TRBJ1-2; D may be TRBD1 (6 bases). V lost 3 bases and J lost 7, with 13 bases in between. This CDR3 has 13 residues. Germline CDR1 reads SGHRS; CDR2 reads YFSETQ. The CDR3 is CASSSENRAGYTF. CDR3 DNA sequence: TGCGCCAGCAGCTCAGAGAACAGGGCTGGCTACACCTTC. Using reference TRBV5-1 and TRBJ1-2 for the parts outside the CDR3, the full variable domain is KAGVTQTPRYLIKTRGQQVTLSCSPISGHRSVSWYQQTPGQGLQFLFEYFSETQRNKGNFPGRFSGRQFSNSRSEMNVSTLELGDSALYLCASSSENRAGYTFGSGTRLTVV.

This clonotype was counted between two and nine times. V is TRBV2 and J is TRBJ1-2, with D unclear. Germline lookup yields CDR1 SNHLY and CDR2 FYNNEI. V was cut by 4 bases and J by 5 bases, with 8 bases left in between. The length of the CDR3 is 12 residues. The DNA for the CDR3 is TGTGCCAGCAGTGGGCAGGAATATGGCTACACCTTC. Translating gives CASSGQEYGYTF.

The CDR3 is CASSVGQGGIFTEAFF. The CDR3 DNA reads as TGTGCCAGCAGCGTGGGACAGGGAGGTATTTTCACTGAAGCTTTCTTT. V and J are TRBV9 and TRBJ1-1; TRBD1 agrees at 9 bases. The CDR3 length is 16 residues. V gave up 2 bases and J gave up 4 bases; unmatched junction bases: 9. Germline V gene sequence: CDR1 SGDLS, CDR2 YYNGEE.

This chain connects TRBV7-2 to TRBJ2-7; D is uncertain. V gave up 1 base and J gave up 5 bases, with 9 bases separating them. Germline CDR1 reads SGHTA; CDR2 reads FQGNSA. The CDR3 runs 13 residues. The CDR3 DNA reads TGTGCCAGCAGCTTAGGGGTACTGGACGAGCAGTACGTC. The encoded protein is CASSLGVLDEQYV.

This clonotype was counted only a few times. The chain has TRBV5-1 and TRBJ2-5, with 10 bases that match TRBD1. V was clipped by 1 base and J by 5 bases; unmatched bases: 8. Germline V gives CDR1 SGHRS, CDR2 YFSETQ. The CDR3 is made up of 16 amino acids. The CDR3, as DNA: TGCGCCAGCAGCTTGTTTTTGACAGGGGGCGAGGAGACCCAGTACTTC. Translated, it gives CASSLFLTGGEETQYF. The full variable domain, rest sourced from reference TRBV5-1 and TRBJ2-5, is KAGVTQTPRYLIKTRGQQVTLSCSPISGHRSVSWYQQTPGQGLQFLFEYFSETQRNKGNFPGRFSGRQFSNSRSEMNVSTLELGDSALYLCASSLFLTGGEETQYFGPGTRLLVL.

This clonotype was counted many times. The CDR3 DNA is TGTGCCACCAGTGATCCCGGACTAGCGGGTGATGAGCAGTTCTTC. Encoded protein: CATSDPGLAGDEQFF. The rearrangement links TRBV24-1 to TRBJ2-1; 11 positions match TRBD2. V dropped 3 bases and J dropped 8; count of bases not matched to a gene: 5. CDR3 length: 15 amino acids. CDR1 and CDR2 from the germline V gene are KGHDR and SFDVKD.

The genes are TRBV20-1 and TRBJ2-6; D ambiguous. This CDR3 has 12 residues. CDR1 is DFQATT and CDR2 is SNEGSKA in the germline V gene (reference sequence). The CDR3 protein is CSALSGANVLTF. CDR3 nucleotide sequence: TGCAGCGCCCTCTCTGGGGCCAACGTCCTGACTTTC.

The table lists this clonotype with a few counts. The J gene is TRBJ1-2, the V gene TRBV7-9, with a tentative D call TRBD1 (6 bases). The CDR3 sequence is 13 residues long. Looked up from germline, CDR1 is SEHNR and CDR2 is FQNEAQ (reference sequence). V was shortened by 0 bases and J by 8 bases, with 10 bases between the two germline ends. The CDR3 bases are TGTGCCAGCAGCTTAGCACAGGGCAGCGGCTACACCTTC. Amino acids: CASSLAQGSGYTF.

This chain joins TRBV12-3 or TRBV12-4 and TRBJ2-1, with TRBD2 matching over 9 bases. This CDR3 comprises 16 residues. The V and J ends lost 4 bases and 4 bases, in that order; junction bases with no gene match: 8. The DNA of the CDR3 is TGTGCCAGCAGTTCTGCGCGGGGGGGTTTTTACAATGAGCAGTTCTTC. This translates into CASSSARGGFYNEQFF.

This clonotype was detected a few times. The gene calls are TRBV5-4 and TRBJ2-5; 8 bases match TRBD2. The CDR3 spans 14 residues. The junction had 4 bases not matched to a gene; V was cut back by 4 bases and J by 2 bases. Germline CDR1 and CDR2: SGHNT and YYREEE (reference sequence). CDR3 loop: CASSRGGGQETQYF. CDR3 nucleotides: TGTGCCAGCAGCAGGGGCGGGGGGCAAGAGACCCAGTACTTC.

This clonotype showed up just a few times. The chain is built from TRBV18 and TRBJ2-3; D ambiguous. The CDR3 is 13 amino acids. Trimming removed 6 bases at V and 5 bases at J, with 12 bases between. CDR1 is KGHSH and CDR2 is LQKENI in the germline V gene. CDR3 sequence: CASSPTDGDTQYF. The CDR3 DNA reads as TGTGCCAGCTCTCCTACAGACGGAGATACGCAGTATTTT.

The chain carries TRBV6-6 and TRBJ2-5; 9 bases are a match to TRBD1. Trimming removed 7 bases from V and 2 bases from J; junction bases left unmatched: 2. The CDR3 covers 13 residues. Germline CDR1 reads MNHNY; CDR2 reads SVGAGI (reference sequence). In DNA, the CDR3 is TGTGCCAGCAACGGACAGGGGCAAGAGACCCAGTACTTC. Its protein is CASNGQGQETQYF.

This chain joins TRBV20-1 and TRBJ2-7; possibly TRBD2 for D (6 bases). Trimming cost V 3 bases and J 1 base, with 13 bases left between them. This CDR3 has 14 amino acids. Germline V CDR1 and CDR2: DFQATT, SNEGSKA (reference sequence). The CDR3 nucleotides are TGCAGTGCTAGCGGGGGAAAAGGATCCTACGAGCAGTACTTC. Protein: CSASGGKGSYEQYF.